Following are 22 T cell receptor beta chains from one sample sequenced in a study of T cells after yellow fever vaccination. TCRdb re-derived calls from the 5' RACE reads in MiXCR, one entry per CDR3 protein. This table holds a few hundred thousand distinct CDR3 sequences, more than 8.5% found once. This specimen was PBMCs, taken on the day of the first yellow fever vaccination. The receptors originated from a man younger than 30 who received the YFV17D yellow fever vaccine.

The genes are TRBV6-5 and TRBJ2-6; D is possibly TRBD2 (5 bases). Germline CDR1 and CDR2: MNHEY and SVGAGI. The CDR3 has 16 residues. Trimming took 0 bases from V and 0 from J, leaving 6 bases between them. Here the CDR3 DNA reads TGTGCCAGCAGTTACTCCGGGGTCTCTGGGGCCAACGTCCTGACTTTC. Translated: CASSYSGVSGANVLTF.

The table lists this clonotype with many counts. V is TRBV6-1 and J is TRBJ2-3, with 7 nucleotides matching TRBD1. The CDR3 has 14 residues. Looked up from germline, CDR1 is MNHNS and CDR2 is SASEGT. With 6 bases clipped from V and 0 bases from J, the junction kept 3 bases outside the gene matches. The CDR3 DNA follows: TGTGCCAGCAGACTGACAGGGAGCACAGATACGCAGTATTTT. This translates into CASRLTGSTDTQYF.

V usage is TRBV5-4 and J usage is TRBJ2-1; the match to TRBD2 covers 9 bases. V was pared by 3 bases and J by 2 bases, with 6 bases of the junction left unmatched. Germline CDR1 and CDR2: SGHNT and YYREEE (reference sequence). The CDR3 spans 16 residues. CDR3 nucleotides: TGTGCCAGCAGCTGGGGGCGCGGGGGGGCCTACAATGAGCAGTTCTTC. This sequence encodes CASSWGRGGAYNEQFF.

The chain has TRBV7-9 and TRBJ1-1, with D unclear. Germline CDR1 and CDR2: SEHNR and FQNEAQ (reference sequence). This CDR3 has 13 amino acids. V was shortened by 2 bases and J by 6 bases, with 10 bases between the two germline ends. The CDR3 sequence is CASSLKREAEAFF. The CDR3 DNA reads TGTGCCAGCAGCTTAAAGCGGGAGGCTGAAGCTTTCTTT.

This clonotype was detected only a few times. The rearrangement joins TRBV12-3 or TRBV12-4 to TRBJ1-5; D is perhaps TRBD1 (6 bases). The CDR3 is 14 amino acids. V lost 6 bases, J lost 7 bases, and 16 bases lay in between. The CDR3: CASSSNRVRQPQHF. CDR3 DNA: TGTGCCAGCAGCTCTAACAGGGTTCGCCAGCCCCAGCATTTT.

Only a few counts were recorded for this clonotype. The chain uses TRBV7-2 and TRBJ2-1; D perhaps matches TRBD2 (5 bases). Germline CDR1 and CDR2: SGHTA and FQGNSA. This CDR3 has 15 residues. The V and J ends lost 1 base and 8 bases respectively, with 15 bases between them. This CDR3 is CASSLGLSGVYEQFF. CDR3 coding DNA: TGTGCCAGCAGCTTAGGGCTATCCGGGGTCTATGAGCAGTTCTTC.

The CDR3 here is CASSLSNPRRNQPQHF. DNA for the CDR3: TGTGCCAGCAGTTTATCGAATCCTCGCCGCAATCAGCCCCAGCATTTT. The chain employs TRBV12-3 or TRBV12-4 and TRBJ1-5; D gene unclear. V lost 2 bases and J 2 bases, leaving 13 bases between the germline ends. The CDR3 length is 16 residues.

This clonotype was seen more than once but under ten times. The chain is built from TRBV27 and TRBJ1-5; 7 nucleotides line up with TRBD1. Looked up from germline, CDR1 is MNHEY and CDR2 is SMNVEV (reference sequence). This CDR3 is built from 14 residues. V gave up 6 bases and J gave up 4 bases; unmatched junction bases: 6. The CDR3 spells CASRQGVGNQPQHF. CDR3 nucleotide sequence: TGTGCCAGCAGGCAGGGGGTAGGGAATCAGCCCCAGCATTTT.

The CDR3 sequence is CASHLAGRGYTF. For the CDR3, the DNA is TGCGCCAGCCATCTCGCAGGAAGGGGCTACACCTTC. This chain connects TRBV5-1 to TRBJ1-2; no clear D. Germline V gene sequence: CDR1 SGHRS, CDR2 YFSETQ. The CDR3 covers 12 residues. V was clipped by 7 bases and J by 8 bases, with 15 bases between them.

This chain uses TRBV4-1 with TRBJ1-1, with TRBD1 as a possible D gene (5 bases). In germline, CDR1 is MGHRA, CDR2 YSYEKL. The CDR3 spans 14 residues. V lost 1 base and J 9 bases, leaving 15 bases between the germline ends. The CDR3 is CASSQVQVRWKAFF. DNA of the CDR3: TGCGCCAGCAGCCAAGTACAGGTGAGATGGAAAGCTTTCTTT.

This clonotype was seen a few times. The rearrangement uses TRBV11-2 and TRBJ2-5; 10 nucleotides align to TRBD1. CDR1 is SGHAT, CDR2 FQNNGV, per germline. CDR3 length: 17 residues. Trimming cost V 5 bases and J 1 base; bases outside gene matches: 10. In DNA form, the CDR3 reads TGTGCCAGCAGCCTAGGACAGGGGGATTATTTCCAAGAGACCCAGTACTTC. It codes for CASSLGQGDYFQETQYF.

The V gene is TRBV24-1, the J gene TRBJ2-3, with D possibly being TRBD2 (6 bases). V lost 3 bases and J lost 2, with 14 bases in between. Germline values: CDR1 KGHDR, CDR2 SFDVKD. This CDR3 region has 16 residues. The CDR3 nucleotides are TGTGCCACCAGTGATCACGGGACTGGCCACACAGATACGCAGTATTTT. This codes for CATSDHGTGHTDTQYF.

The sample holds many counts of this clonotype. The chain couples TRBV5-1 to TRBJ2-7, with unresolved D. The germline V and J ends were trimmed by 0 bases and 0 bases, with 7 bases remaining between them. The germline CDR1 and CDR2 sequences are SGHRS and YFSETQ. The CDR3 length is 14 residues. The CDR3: CASSLVYSSYEQYF. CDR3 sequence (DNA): TGCGCCAGCAGCTTGGTATACAGCTCCTACGAGCAGTACTTC. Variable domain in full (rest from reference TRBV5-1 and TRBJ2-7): KAGVTQTPRYLIKTRGQQVTLSCSPISGHRSVSWYQQTPGQGLQFLFEYFSETQRNKGNFPGRFSGRQFSNSRSEMNVSTLELGDSALYLCASSLVYSSYEQYFGPGTRLTVT.

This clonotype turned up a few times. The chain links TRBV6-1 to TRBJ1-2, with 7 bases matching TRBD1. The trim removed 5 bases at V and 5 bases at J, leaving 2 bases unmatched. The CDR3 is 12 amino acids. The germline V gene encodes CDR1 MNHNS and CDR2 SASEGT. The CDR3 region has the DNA TGTGCCAGCAGTTCACAGGGGTATGGCTACACCTTC. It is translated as CASSSQGYGYTF.

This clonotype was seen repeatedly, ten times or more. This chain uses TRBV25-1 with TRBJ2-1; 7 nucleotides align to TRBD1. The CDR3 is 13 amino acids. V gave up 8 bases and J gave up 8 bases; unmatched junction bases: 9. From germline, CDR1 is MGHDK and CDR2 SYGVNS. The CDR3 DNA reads TGTGCCAGCCCCGGGACAGAAAACGATGAGCAGTTCTTC. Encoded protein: CASPGTENDEQFF.

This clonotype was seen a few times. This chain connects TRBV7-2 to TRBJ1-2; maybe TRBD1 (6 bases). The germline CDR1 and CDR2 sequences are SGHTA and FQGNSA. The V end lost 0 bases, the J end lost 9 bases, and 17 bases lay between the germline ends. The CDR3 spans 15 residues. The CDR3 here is CASSLADPRQGRYTF. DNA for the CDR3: TGTGCCAGCAGCTTAGCAGACCCACGCCAGGGGCGCTACACCTTC. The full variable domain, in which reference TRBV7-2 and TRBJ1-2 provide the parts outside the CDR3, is GAGVSQSPSNKVTEKGKDVELRCDPISGHTALYWYRQSLGQGLEFLIYFQGNSAPDKSGLPSDRFSAERTGGSVSTLTIQRTQQEDSAVYLCASSLADPRQGRYTFGSGTRLTVV.

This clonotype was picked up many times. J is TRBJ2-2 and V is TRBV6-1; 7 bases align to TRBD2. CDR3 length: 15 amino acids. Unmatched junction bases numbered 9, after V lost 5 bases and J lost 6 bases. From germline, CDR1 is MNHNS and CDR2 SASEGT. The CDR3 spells CASSIKPSGAGELFF. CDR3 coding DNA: TGTGCCAGCAGTATAAAACCGAGCGGGGCCGGGGAGCTGTTTTTT.

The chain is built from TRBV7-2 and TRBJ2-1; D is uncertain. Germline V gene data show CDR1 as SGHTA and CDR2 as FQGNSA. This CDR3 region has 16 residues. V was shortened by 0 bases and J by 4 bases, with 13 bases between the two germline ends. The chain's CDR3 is CASSLAHLRQYNEQFF. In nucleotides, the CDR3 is TGTGCCAGCAGCTTAGCGCATTTGCGACAATACAATGAGCAGTTCTTC.

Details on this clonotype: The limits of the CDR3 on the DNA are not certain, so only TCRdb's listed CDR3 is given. The CDR3 region is CASTLTVGPGTRRLALHF. This rearrangement joins TRBV12-1 to TRBJ1-6; whether TRBD1, the table's D call, matches the DNA was not checked. TRBV12-1 represents a pseudogene. With termini counted, the CDR3 has 18 amino acids.

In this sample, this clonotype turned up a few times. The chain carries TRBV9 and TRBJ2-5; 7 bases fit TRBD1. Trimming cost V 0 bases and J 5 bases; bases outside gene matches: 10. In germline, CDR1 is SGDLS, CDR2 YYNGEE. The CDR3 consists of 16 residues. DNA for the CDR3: TGTGCCAGCAGCGTAGAAGGAAGGGGGCCGGGGGAGACCCAGTACTTC. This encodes CASSVEGRGPGETQYF.

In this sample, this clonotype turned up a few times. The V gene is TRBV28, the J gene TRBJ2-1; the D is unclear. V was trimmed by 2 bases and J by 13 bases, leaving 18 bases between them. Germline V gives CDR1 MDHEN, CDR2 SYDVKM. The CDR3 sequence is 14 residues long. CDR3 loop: CASSLSDILTIQFF. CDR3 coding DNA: TGTGCCAGCAGTTTAAGCGACATCCTAACAATACAGTTCTTC.

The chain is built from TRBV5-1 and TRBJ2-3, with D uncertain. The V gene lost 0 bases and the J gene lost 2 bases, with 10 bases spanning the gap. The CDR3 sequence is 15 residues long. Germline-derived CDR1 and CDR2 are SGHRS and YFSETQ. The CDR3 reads CASSLGHTNTDTQYF. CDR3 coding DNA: TGCGCCAGCAGCTTGGGGCATACGAACACAGATACGCAGTATTTT.